Each of the 32 T cell receptor beta chains below was sequenced from the same sample in a study of cytomegalovirus exposure and HLA in healthy donors. Vbeta (60) and Jbeta (13) primers were used in the PCR. Assay used: immunoSEQ multiplex PCR; TCRdb lists only in-frame clones, some missing. This table holds about 180,000 clones, roughly 79% found once. Sequencing was done on a sample of PBMCs. These receptors came from a male donor in good health and CMV-seronegative.

The rearrangement joins TRBV6-6 to TRBJ2-7; D is undetermined. The CDR3 consists of 15 residues. Trimming cost V 3 bases and J 0 bases, with 12 bases left between them. CDR1 is MNHNY and CDR2 is SVGAGI in the germline V gene (reference sequence). The CDR3: CASSYLGRYSYEQYF. The CDR3 bases are TGTGCCAGCAGTTATCTGGGCCGCTACTCCTACGAGCAGTACTTC.

The chain couples TRBV5-1 to TRBJ1-1; unclear D gene. The CDR3 length is 14 residues. V lost 2 bases and J lost 7, with 15 bases in between. Germline loops: CDR1 SGHRS, CDR2 YFSETQ. The CDR3, as DNA: TGCGCCAGCAGCTTCAGGAATGAACATGGTGAAGCTTTCTTT. It is translated as CASSFRNEHGEAFF.

The J gene is TRBJ1-2, the V gene TRBV6-5, with TRBD1 identical over 8 bases. The CDR3 length is 13 residues. Germline trimming cut 6 bases from V and 7 bases from J; bases unmatched to any gene: 7. Germline values: CDR1 MNHEY, CDR2 SVGAGI. CDR3 nucleotides: TGTGCCAGCAGGGATCGGACAGGGTCTGGCTACACCTTC. It encodes CASRDRTGSGYTF.

The J gene is TRBJ1-1, the V gene TRBV6-5; no reliable D call. The CDR3 loop spans 15 amino acids. The germline gives CDR1 MNHEY, CDR2 SVGAGI. Between the trimmed V and J ends, which lost 5 bases and 1 base, there was a span of 14 bases. The CDR3 DNA reads TGTGCCAGCAGTCCCTTCTCGAGAGGGAACACTGAAGCTTTCTTT. This gives the protein CASSPFSRGNTEAFF.

In this sample, this clone turned up once. This chain joins TRBV6-1 and TRBJ2-3; the match to TRBD2 covers 14 bases. The V and J ends lost 4 bases and 3 bases, in that order; junction bases with no gene match: 6. This CDR3 region has 17 residues. Germline V gives CDR1 MNHNS, CDR2 SASEGT. CDR3 bases: TGTGCCAGCAGTGGAACCGGGACTAGCGGGGGAACAGATACGCAGTATTTT. Encoded protein: CASSGTGTSGGTDTQYF.

V and J are TRBV28 and TRBJ1-1; tentative D call: TRBD1 (5 bases). Trimming took off 7 bases at V and 1 base at J, with 16 bases between the two ends. This CDR3 spans 15 amino acids. CDR1 and CDR2 (germline): MDHEN, SYDVKM. The CDR3 loop is CASIFPGFGNTEAFF. In nucleotides, the CDR3 is TGTGCCAGCATTTTTCCAGGGTTCGGGAACACTGAAGCTTTCTTT.

The sample holds a few counts of this clone. An end of the junction differs from the germline gene, which may be a read error. The chain joins TRBV7-9 to TRBJ1-2; TRBD1 matches 7 bases. Germline values: CDR1 SEHNR, CDR2 FQNEAQ (reference sequence). The CDR3 sequence is 16 residues long. In DNA form, the CDR3 reads TGTTCCAGCAGAACCGGACAGGCCCCAGGGGGCTATGGCTACACCTTC. It encodes CSSRTGQAPGGYGYTF.

The V gene is TRBV28, the J gene TRBJ1-5; TRBD1 matches at 7 bases. From germline, CDR1 is MDHEN and CDR2 SYDVKM. With 10 bases clipped from V and 6 bases from J, the junction kept 6 bases outside the gene matches. This CDR3 has 12 amino acids. CDR3 in amino acids: CATTRGLQPQHF. The CDR3 DNA reads as TGTGCCACCACAAGGGGGCTTCAGCCCCAGCATTTT.

This chain uses TRBV19 with TRBJ2-1; D not resolved. This CDR3 has 11 residues. Germline values: CDR1 LNHDA, CDR2 SQIVND (reference sequence). V gave up 1 base and J gave up 7 bases, with 2 bases separating them. CDR3 protein: CASSIANEQFF. In DNA form, the CDR3 reads TGTGCCAGTAGTATAGCTAATGAGCAGTTCTTC. Based on the CDR3 plus reference TRBV19 and TRBJ2-1, the full variable domain is DGGITQSPKYLFRKEGQNVTLSCEQNLNHDAMYWYRQDPGQGLRLIYYSQIVNDFQKGDIAEGYSVSREKKESFPLTVTSAQKNPTAFYLCASSIANEQFFGPGTRLTVL.

This clone was picked up a small number of times. Other nucleotide sequences from this sample produce the same CDR3. The rearrangement links TRBV28 to TRBJ1-5; the D is unclear. CDR1 and CDR2 from the germline V gene are MDHEN and SYDVKM. The CDR3 consists of 12 residues. V shed 2 bases and J shed 5 bases, with 4 bases lying between them. The CDR3 DNA reads TGTGCCAGCAGTTTAACTCATCAGCCCCAGCATTTT. This sequence encodes CASSLTHQPQHF.

This sequence joins TRBV6-6 and TRBJ1-1; D might be TRBD1 (5 bases). CDR1 is MNHNY and CDR2 is SVGAGI in the germline V gene (reference sequence). There are 14 residues in the CDR3. Between the trimmed V and J ends, which lost 0 bases and 7 bases, there was a span of 12 bases. CDR3 bases: TGTGCCAGCAGTTACTCTCAGGGCGGGAGTGAAGCTTTCTTT. This sequence encodes CASSYSQGGSEAFF.

This clone came up a few times. The CDR3 DNA reads TGTGCCAGCAGCTTAGCAGCGGGGGGCACAGATACGCAGTATTTT. Protein: CASSLAAGGTDTQYF. The J gene is TRBJ2-3, the V gene TRBV7-2, with TRBD2 matching 8 bases. The CDR3 runs to 15 residues. V was pared by 0 bases and J by 1 base, with 0 bases of the junction left unmatched. The V gene's germline CDR1 is SGHTA and CDR2 FQGNSA.

This chain links TRBV5-4 with TRBJ2-3; TRBD2 is a possible D gene (5 bases). The CDR3 runs 15 residues. In germline, CDR1 is SGHNT, CDR2 YYREEE (reference sequence). Trimming shortened V by 4 bases and J by 5 bases, and 17 bases separated the two germline ends. CDR3 nucleotide sequence: TGTGCCAGCAGCCCTTCCCCGGCAGGAGGAGATACGCAGTATTTT. This sequence encodes CASSPSPAGGDTQYF.

V gene TRBV28 combines with J gene TRBJ2-5, with 7 bases matching TRBD2. Looked up from germline, CDR1 is MDHEN and CDR2 is SYDVKM. This CDR3 has 14 amino acids. The junction had 9 bases not matched to a gene; V was cut back by 6 bases and J by 5 bases. CDR3 DNA: TGTGCCAGCAGCTCCCGGACTAGTAGGGAGACCCAGTACTTC. This translates into CASSSRTSRETQYF.

This clone was counted between two and nine times. The rearrangement joins TRBV14 to TRBJ2-2; a possible D gene is TRBD1 (5 bases). The CDR3 spans 16 residues. From germline, CDR1 is SGHDN and CDR2 FVKESK. V lost 4 bases and J 6 bases, leaving 18 bases between the germline ends. CDR3 in DNA: TGTGCCAGCAGCCGATTAGGGATACAGGCCGCCGGGGAGCTGTTTTTT. It encodes CASSRLGIQAAGELFF. Full variable domain (rest looked up from reference TRBV14 and TRBJ2-2): EAGVTQFPSHSVIEKGQTVTLRCDPISGHDNLYWYRRVMGKEIKFLLHFVKESKQDESGMPNNRFLAERTGGTYSTLKVQPAELEDSGVYFCASSRLGIQAAGELFFGEGSRLTVL.

This chain uses TRBV6-5 with TRBJ1-1; D remains ambiguous. Germline assignment: CDR1 MNHEY and CDR2 SVGAGI. CDR3 size: 13 residues. V was cut by 2 bases and J by 4 bases, with 8 bases left in between. In DNA, the CDR3 is TGTGCCAGCAGTTACGGGCAGGTCACTGAAGCTTTCTTT. As protein: CASSYGQVTEAFF.

The chain recombines TRBV5-1 with TRBJ2-7, with 13 bases fitting TRBD2. Germline V lookup: CDR1 SGHRS, CDR2 YFSETQ. V shed 4 bases, J shed 4 bases, and the junction held 5 bases outside the gene matches. This CDR3 comprises 15 residues. The CDR3 DNA reads as TGCGCCAGCAGCCTAACTAGCGGGGGGGCTTACGAGCAGTACTTC. Its translation is CASSLTSGGAYEQYF. The full variable domain, in which reference TRBV5-1 and TRBJ2-7 provide the parts outside the CDR3, is KAGVTQTPRYLIKTRGQQVTLSCSPISGHRSVSWYQQTPGQGLQFLFEYFSETQRNKGNFPGRFSGRQFSNSRSEMNVSTLELGDSALYLCASSLTSGGAYEQYFGPGTRLTVT.

The chain carries TRBV7-9 and TRBJ1-1, with TRBD1 matching over 8 bases. Germline V gives CDR1 SEHNR, CDR2 FQNEAQ (reference sequence). Trimming at V came to 4 bases and at J to 5 bases, leaving 6 bases not matched to a gene. This CDR3 region has 14 residues. The DNA for the CDR3 is TGTGCCAGCAGCTCCCGCAGGGGGCGAACTGAAGCTTTCTTT. Amino acids: CASSSRRGRTEAFF. Drawing the rest from reference TRBV7-9 and TRBJ1-1, the complete variable domain is DTGVSQNPRHKITKRGQNVTFRCDPISEHNRLYWYRQTLGQGPEFLTYFQNEAQLEKSRLLSDRFSAERPKGSFSTLEIQRTEQGDSAMYLCASSSRRGRTEAFFGQGTRLTVV.

The chain recombines TRBV18 with TRBJ1-5, with a possible D match to TRBD1 (6 bases). CDR3 length: 15 amino acids. Trimming stripped 5 bases from V and 1 base from J, with 12 bases between. Germline CDR1 reads KGHSH; CDR2 reads LQKENI. The CDR3 region has the DNA TGTGCCAGCTCAATAGCACAGGGCAGCAATCAGCCCCAGCATTTT. It translates to CASSIAQGSNQPQHF.

Only a few counts were recorded for this clone. This rearrangement joins TRBV7-5 to TRBJ2-1; TRBD1 reflects the table's D call only, with no check against the DNA. TRBV7-5 is reported as a pseudogene. The CDR3 has 15 amino acids. CDR3 amino acids: CARTRPGQVYNEQFF. The CDR3 DNA follows: TGTGCCAGAACGCGACCGGGACAGGTATACAATGAGCAGTTCTTC.

The genes are TRBV27 and TRBJ1-2; D ambiguous. V lost 0 bases and J lost 2, with 4 bases in between. CDR3 length: 13 amino acids. Germline V CDR1 and CDR2: MNHEY, SMNVEV (reference sequence). The CDR3 bases are TGTGCCAGCAGTTTATCTAGAAACTATGGCTACACCTTC. It translates to CASSLSRNYGYTF.

The chain carries TRBV10-3 and TRBJ2-1, with 11 nucleotides matching TRBD2. Germline CDR1 ENHRY, CDR2 SYGVKD. The CDR3 runs 18 residues. The trim removed 0 bases at V and 5 bases at J, leaving 9 bases unmatched. CDR3 DNA: TGTGCCATCAGTGAGTCCCTATCGACTAGCGGGGTTAACAATGAGCAGTTCTTC. This gives the protein CAISESLSTSGVNNEQFF.

As regards this clone: The junction differs from germline at one of its ends, possibly a read error. This rearrangement joins TRBV7-9 to TRBJ2-2; TRBD2 agrees at 9 bases. The CDR3 spans 17 residues. Germline-derived CDR1 and CDR2 are SEHNR and FQNEAQ (reference sequence). Written as DNA, the CDR3 is TGTTCCAGCAGCTTAGCGGGAGTCGTTGGAAACACCGGGGAGCTGTTTTTT. Amino acids: CSSSLAGVVGNTGELFF.

The V gene is TRBV6-5, the J gene TRBJ1-5; D unresolved. The V end lost 6 bases, the J end lost 7 bases, and 13 bases lay between the germline ends. CDR1 is MNHEY and CDR2 is SVGAGI in the germline V gene. The length of the CDR3 is 13 residues. Here the CDR3 reads CASSLDGGQPQHF. The CDR3 nucleotides are TGTGCCAGCAGCCTAGACGGCGGACAGCCCCAGCATTTT.

The V and J genes are TRBV7-9 and TRBJ1-4; D is unclear. The germline V and J ends were trimmed by 1 base and 4 bases, with 10 bases remaining between them. CDR1 and CDR2 from the germline V gene are SEHNR and FQNEAQ (reference sequence). CDR3 length: 15 amino acids. The CDR3 bases are TGTGCCAGCAGCTTAGGTCACGGGGATAATGAAAAACTGTTTTTT. Encoded protein: CASSLGHGDNEKLFF. The variable domain in full, completed from reference TRBV7-9 and TRBJ1-4, reads DTGVSQNPRHKITKRGQNVTFRCDPISEHNRLYWYRQTLGQGPEFLTYFQNEAQLEKSRLLSDRFSAERPKGSFSTLEIQRTEQGDSAMYLCASSLGHGDNEKLFFGSGTQLSVL.

J is TRBJ1-1 and V is TRBV6-6; D perhaps matches TRBD1 (5 bases). V lost 4 bases and J lost 1, with 10 bases in between. The CDR3 spans 14 residues. The germline V gene encodes CDR1 MNHNY and CDR2 SVGAGI (reference sequence). The CDR3 DNA sequence: TGTGCCAGCAGTTCCGGACAACCGAACACTGAAGCTTTCTTT. Encoded protein: CASSSGQPNTEAFF.

J is TRBJ1-5 and V is TRBV30; TRBD1 matches 7 bases. The CDR3 has 16 residues. CDR1 and CDR2 (germline): GTSNPN, SVGIG (reference sequence). The V gene end was trimmed by 0 bases and the J gene end by 0 bases; junction bases not matched to a gene: 5. CDR3 amino acids: CAWSVNRGLSNQPQHF. The CDR3 nucleotides are TGTGCCTGGAGTGTTAACAGGGGACTTAGCAATCAGCCCCAGCATTTT.

This clone was found a few times. The sample carries other DNA sequences with the same CDR3. The chain joins TRBV4-3 to TRBJ1-5; D gene unclear. Deletions cut 0 bases from V and 2 bases from J, with 8 bases between. Germline CDR1 and CDR2: LGHNA and YSLEER. This CDR3 has 15 residues. The CDR3, as DNA: TGCGCCAGCAGCCAAGACTGGGGAGGCAATCAGCCCCAGCATTTT. As protein: CASSQDWGGNQPQHF.

This clone was detected only a few times. The gene calls are TRBV28 and TRBJ2-1; TRBD2 matches 11 bases. Germline V lookup: CDR1 MDHEN, CDR2 SYDVKM. V was clipped by 6 bases and J by 3 bases; unmatched bases: 4. The CDR3 consists of 15 residues. CDR3 in DNA: TGTGCCAGCAGCCCTAGCGGGAGGAGCTACAATGAGCAGTTCTTC. It encodes CASSPSGRSYNEQFF.

The chain has TRBV7-6 and TRBJ2-7, with 9 nucleotides matching TRBD1. CDR1 SGHVS and CDR2 FNYEAQ come from the germline V gene. This CDR3 has 14 amino acids. Trimming at V came to 5 bases and at J to 2 bases, leaving 4 bases not matched to a gene. DNA for the CDR3: TGTGCCAGCAGCCCCCGACAGGGGGCCTACGAGCAGTACTTC. Amino acids: CASSPRQGAYEQYF.

This rearrangement joins TRBV6-6 to TRBJ1-2, with D perhaps matching TRBD1 (5 bases). The ends were cut back, 2 bases at V and 4 bases at J, with 14 bases in the middle. The V gene's germline CDR1 is MNHNY and CDR2 SVGAGI (reference sequence). This CDR3 comprises 15 residues. The CDR3 bases are TGTGCCAGCAGTTACGGTCAGGGAACGGGCTATGGCTACACCTTC. As protein: CASSYGQGTGYGYTF.

This clone is a singleton in its sample. V usage is TRBV6-1 and J usage is TRBJ1-5; 10 bases agree with TRBD1. Germline V CDR1 and CDR2: MNHNS, SASEGT. The CDR3 spans 15 residues. V lost 4 bases to trimming and J lost 7 bases; unmatched junction nucleotides: 7. This chain's CDR3 is CASSGGWTGGQPQHF. CDR3 in DNA: TGTGCCAGCAGTGGTGGATGGACAGGGGGACAGCCCCAGCATTTT.